The following is a TCR beta chain sequence with its context. With V trimmed by 0 bases and J by 3 bases, 9 bases remained unmatched. The CDR3 sequence is 18 residues long. Germline values: CDR1 LGHNA, CDR2 YNFKEQ. This entry belongs to a study of T cells in localized non-small cell lung cancer. This table comes from immunoSEQ multiplex PCR, and its TCRdb copy is limited to in-frame clones, with some not included. The sample contains tens of thousands of clones, roughly 87% of which appear only once. This TCR came from a male donor at least 60 years old with stage I squamous cell lung carcinoma. The sample here was peripheral blood, taken before any cancer treatment. V usage is TRBV4-2 and J usage is TRBJ2-2; the match to TRBD2 covers 8 bases. The CDR3 DNA is TGTGCCAGCAGCCAAGATCTTGGGATAGCGGGATACACCGGGGAGCTGTTTTTT. Amino acid sequence: CASSQDLGIAGYTGELFF.